This T cell receptor (beta chain) derives from a study of T cells in Graves' hyperthyroidism and ophthalmopathy. The table lists this clonotype with a few counts. What it binds is not known. Study findings and constraints: From stable hyperthyroidism, ophthalmopathy was set apart by a 13 V-J model.

RNA transcripts gave rise to amplified TCR beta CDR3 regions. Carried out on the TCR CDR3, a first-round RT-PCR used the HTBI primer set. TCRdb passed the multiplex PCR reads through MiXCR, listing each CDR3 protein once. The table lists 500,000 or so distinct CDR3 sequences, under 20% of them singletons. CDR3 length equals 14 residues. Germline CDR1 is MNHEY and CDR2 is SMNVEV (reference sequence). V was clipped by 6 bases and J by 2 bases; unmatched bases: 7. Inclusion characteristics of ophthalmopathy patients comprised a Clinical Activity Score of at least 3, a NOSPECS grade of at least 4, and duration under 3 months. In making diagnoses, clinical symptoms, serum thyroxine and TRAb, thyroid ultrasound and orbital computed tomography were all used.

The genes are TRBV27 and TRBJ2-7, with 7 bases matching TRBD2. The TCR originated in a woman aged 18-29 years with Graves' ophthalmopathy. The sample taken for sequencing was blood. The CDR3 spells CASRPPGGAYEQYF. Written as DNA, the CDR3 is TGTGCCAGCAGACCCCCGGGGGGTGCCTACGAGCAGTACTTC.